This TCR beta chain was sequenced during a study of CXCR3-negative and CXCR3-positive naive CD8 T cells. Study-wide results and caveats: CXCR3-positive naive cells carried more hydrophobic TRB CDR3s than CXCR3-negative naive cells did. Naive CXCR3-negative and CXCR3-positive cells had similar TRBV-TRBJ usage; memory differed. Diversity in memory CD8+ cells fell much lower than the comparably high levels seen in both naive subsets. The study found CXCR3 expression partially decreased after cryopreservation and ran most assays on fresh PBMCs.

As concerns this clonotype: Its antigen is not known.

5' RACE with UMI labels generated the TRB cDNA libraries. TCRdb processed the 5' RACE reads again and assigns one entry to each CDR3 protein, with no DNA. There are about 120,000 distinct CDR3 sequences in the sample, with approximately 0.36% held by the top ten. CDR3 length equals 16 residues. The germline V gene has CDR1 DFQATT and CDR2 SNEGSKA (reference sequence). Definition of naive CD8+ T cells rested on a CD45RO-CCR7+CD27+CD95- profile. The source of this sequence is a human donor in good health. Some clones in this sample may be carry-over from other donors' samples. This rearrangement joins TRBV20-1 to TRBJ2-7; TCRdb's D gene call, TRBD1, goes unchecked for lack of DNA. Sequenced: naive CXCR3+ CD8+ T cells from blood. As for subset: CD45RO-CCR7+CD27+CD95- naive CD8+ T cells expressing CXCR3 (TNR3+). The CDR3 loop reads CSARGIPGQLVYEQYF.